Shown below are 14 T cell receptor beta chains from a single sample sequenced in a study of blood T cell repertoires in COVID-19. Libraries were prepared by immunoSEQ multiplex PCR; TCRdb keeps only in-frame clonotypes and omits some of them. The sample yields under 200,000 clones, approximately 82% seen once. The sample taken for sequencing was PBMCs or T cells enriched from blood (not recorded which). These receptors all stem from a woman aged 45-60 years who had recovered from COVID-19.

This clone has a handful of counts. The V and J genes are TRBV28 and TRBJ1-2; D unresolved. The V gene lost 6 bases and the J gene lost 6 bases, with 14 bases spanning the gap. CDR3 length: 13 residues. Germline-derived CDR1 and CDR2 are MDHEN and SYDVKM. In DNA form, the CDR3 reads TGTGCCAGCAGCTACTCGGCGAGGAATGGCTACACCTTC. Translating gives CASSYSARNGYTF.

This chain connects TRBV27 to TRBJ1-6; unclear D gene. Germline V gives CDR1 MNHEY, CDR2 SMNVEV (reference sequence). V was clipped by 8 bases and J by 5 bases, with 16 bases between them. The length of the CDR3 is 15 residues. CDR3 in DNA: TGTGCCAGCTGCCAGGTACCATTTCATAATTCACCCCTCCACTTT. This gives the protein CASCQVPFHNSPLHF.

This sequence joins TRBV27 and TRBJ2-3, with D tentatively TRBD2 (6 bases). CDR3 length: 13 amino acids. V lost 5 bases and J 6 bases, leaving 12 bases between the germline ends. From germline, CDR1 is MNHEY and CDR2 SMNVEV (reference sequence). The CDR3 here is CASSTGLLDTQYF. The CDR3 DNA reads TGTGCCAGCAGTACGGGACTTTTGGATACGCAGTATTTT.

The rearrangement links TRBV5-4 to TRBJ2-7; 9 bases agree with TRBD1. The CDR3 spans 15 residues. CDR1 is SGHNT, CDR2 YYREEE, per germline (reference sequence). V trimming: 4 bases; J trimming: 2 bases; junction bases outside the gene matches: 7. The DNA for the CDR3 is TGTGCCAGCAGCACCGGGACAGGGCCCCCCTACGAGCAGTACGTC. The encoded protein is CASSTGTGPPYEQYV.

The CDR3 DNA reads TGTGCCACCGGGCCGGGGTACGGCACAGATACGCAGTATTTT. It codes for CATGPGYGTDTQYF. The chain has TRBV7-2 and TRBJ2-3, with D possibly TRBD2 on 5 matching bases. CDR1 and CDR2 (germline): SGHTA, FQGNSA. CDR3 length equals 14 residues. V was clipped by 10 bases and J by 1 base, with 15 bases between them.

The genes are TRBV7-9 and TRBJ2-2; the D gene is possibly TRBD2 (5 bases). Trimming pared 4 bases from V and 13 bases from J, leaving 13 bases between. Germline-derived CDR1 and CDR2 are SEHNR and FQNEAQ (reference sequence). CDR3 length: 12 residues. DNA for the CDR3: TGTGCCAGCAGCTCCCATGTCCGGGGGCTGTTTTTT. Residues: CASSSHVRGLFF.

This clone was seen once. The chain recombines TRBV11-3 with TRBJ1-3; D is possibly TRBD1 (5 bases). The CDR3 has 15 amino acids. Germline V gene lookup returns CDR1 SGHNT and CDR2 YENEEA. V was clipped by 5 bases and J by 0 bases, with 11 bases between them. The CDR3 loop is CASSQGLLSGNTIYF. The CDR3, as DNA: TGTGCCAGCAGCCAGGGACTGCTCTCTGGAAACACCATATATTTT.

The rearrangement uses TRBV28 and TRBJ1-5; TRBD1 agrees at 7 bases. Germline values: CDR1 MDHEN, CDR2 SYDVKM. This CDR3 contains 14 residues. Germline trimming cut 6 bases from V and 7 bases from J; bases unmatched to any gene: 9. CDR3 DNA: TGTGCCAGCAGCCCGATCGACAGGGTCCAGCCCCAGCATTTT. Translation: CASSPIDRVQPQHF.

The CDR3 nucleotides are TGCGCCAGCAGCTTGGCGGGGGGCGCGCGGTCACCCCTCCACTTT. It specifies CASSLAGGARSPLHF. The chain combines TRBV5-1 with TRBJ1-6, with D tentatively TRBD1 (6 bases). Germline assignment: CDR1 SGHRS and CDR2 YFSETQ. The length of the CDR3 is 15 residues. The V end lost 0 bases, the J end lost 10 bases, and 14 bases lay between the germline ends.

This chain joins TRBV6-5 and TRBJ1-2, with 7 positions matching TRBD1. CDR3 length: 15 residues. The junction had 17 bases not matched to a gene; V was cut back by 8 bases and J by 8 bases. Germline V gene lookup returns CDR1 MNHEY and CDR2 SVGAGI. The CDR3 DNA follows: TGTGCCAGCCGCCCGAGACCGGAGGGGGCAGGCGGCTACACCTTC. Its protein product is CASRPRPEGAGGYTF.

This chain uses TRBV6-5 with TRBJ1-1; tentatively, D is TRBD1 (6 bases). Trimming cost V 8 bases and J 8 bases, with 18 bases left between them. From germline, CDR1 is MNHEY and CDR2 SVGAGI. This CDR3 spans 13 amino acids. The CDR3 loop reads CASGLNRASEAFF. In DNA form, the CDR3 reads TGTGCCAGCGGATTAAACAGGGCCTCCGAAGCTTTCTTT.

As DNA, the CDR3 is TGCAGCGCGAAAGCGGGACAGGGATTCGGTGAAGCTTTCTTT. Its translation is CSAKAGQGFGEAFF. The chain carries TRBV29-1 and TRBJ1-1, with 9 bases matching TRBD1. V gave up 7 bases and J gave up 7 bases; unmatched junction bases: 13. The CDR3 has 14 residues. CDR1 and CDR2 (germline): SQVTM, ANQGSEA.

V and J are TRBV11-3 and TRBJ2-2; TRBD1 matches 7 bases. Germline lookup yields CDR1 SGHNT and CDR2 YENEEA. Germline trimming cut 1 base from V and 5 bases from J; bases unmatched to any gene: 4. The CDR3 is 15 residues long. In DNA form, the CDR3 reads TGTGCCAGCAGCTTAGTAAGGGGGCGTACCGGGGAGCTGTTTTTT. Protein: CASSLVRGRTGELFF.

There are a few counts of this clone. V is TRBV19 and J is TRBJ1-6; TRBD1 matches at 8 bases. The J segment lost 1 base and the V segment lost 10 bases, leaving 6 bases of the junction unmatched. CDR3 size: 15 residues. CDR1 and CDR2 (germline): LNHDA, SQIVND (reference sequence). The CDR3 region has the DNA TGTGCCACCCAGGGGGCGGAATCCTATAATTCACCCCTCCACTTT. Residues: CATQGAESYNSPLHF.